This T cell receptor (beta chain) was identified during a study of shared clonotypes between healthy human individuals. Whole-study results and caveats: There were few donors, and this limited the genetic and exposure-history diversity represented. Non-shared clonotypes displayed generation probabilities falling below those of clonotypes present in all four donors.

This clone has only a few counts. Its cognate antigen is unknown. Clones were sequenced by immunoSEQ multiplex PCR, and TCRdb holds only the in-frame ones, with some missing. The sample shows more than 2,000,000 clones, roughly 92% of them seen only once. HIV-negative, healthy adults without recent acute infections or vaccinations were the donors. Naive CD4+ cells were CD45RA-selected; the remaining cells were memory. The sample consisted of naive CD4+ T cells sorted from blood. Subset described: CD45RA+ positively selected. This receptor was taken from a man younger than 35 in good health.

CDR3 sequence reads: CASSGQIMNTGELFF. The CDR3 DNA follows: TGTGCCAGCAGCGGCCAGATTATGAACACCGGGGAGCTGTTTTTT. The V gene is TRBV9, the J gene TRBJ2-2; no clear D gene. The CDR3 has 15 residues. V was shortened by 3 bases and J by 1 base, with 10 bases between the two germline ends. Germline V lookup: CDR1 SGDLS, CDR2 YYNGEE.